This passage covers 22 T cell receptor beta chains from one sample sequenced in a study of blood T cell repertoires in COVID-19. Measured with immunoSEQ multiplex PCR; TCRdb has only the in-frame clones, and not every one. The repertoire holds 250,000 to 300,000 clones, with roughly 85% as singletons. Source material: peripheral blood. All receptors derive from a man in his fifties with active or convalescent COVID-19.

The rearrangement uses TRBV18 and TRBJ2-1; 9 nucleotides align to TRBD2. Germline trimming cut 4 bases from V and 8 bases from J; bases unmatched to any gene: 9. CDR3 length: 15 amino acids. Looked up from germline, CDR1 is KGHSH and CDR2 is LQKENI. CDR3 residues: CASSRPASGIHEQFF. The CDR3 DNA reads as TGTGCCAGCTCACGCCCGGCTAGCGGGATTCATGAGCAGTTCTTC.

This chain uses TRBV10-3 with TRBJ2-7; tentatively, D is TRBD2 (6 bases). The CDR3 covers 12 residues. Trimming shortened V by 8 bases and J by 6 bases, and 14 bases separated the two germline ends. CDR1 is ENHRY and CDR2 is SYGVKD in the germline V gene. Written as DNA, the CDR3 is TGTGCCATCGGGAGGCTTGGGGGCGAGCAGTACTTC. Translation: CAIGRLGGEQYF.

This clone has a handful of counts. The chain carries TRBV7-3 and TRBJ2-3, with 8 nucleotides matching TRBD2. V lost 2 bases to trimming and J lost 6 bases; unmatched junction nucleotides: 4. CDR3 size: 14 residues. Germline assignment: CDR1 SGHTA and CDR2 FQGTGA. The DNA of the CDR3 is TGTGCCAGCAGCTTATCCCGGGAGGGGGATACGCAGTATTTT. Translation gives CASSLSREGDTQYF.

The rearrangement links TRBV5-1 to TRBJ2-2, with 14 bases that match TRBD2. CDR1 SGHRS and CDR2 YFSETQ come from the germline V gene. This CDR3 contains 14 residues. V was pared by 5 bases and J by 7 bases, with 1 base of the junction left unmatched. CDR3 in amino acids: CASRGTSGSGELFF. The CDR3, as DNA: TGCGCCAGCAGGGGGACTAGCGGGAGCGGGGAGCTGTTTTTT.

The V call is TRBV5-1, the J call TRBJ2-5, with D perhaps matching TRBD1 (5 bases). This CDR3 has 14 residues. Trimming pared 1 base from V and 3 bases from J, leaving 10 bases between. The V gene's germline CDR1 is SGHRS and CDR2 YFSETQ. DNA of the CDR3: TGCGCCAGCAGCTTGCCACAGGCGAAAGAGACCCAGTACTTC. Encoded protein: CASSLPQAKETQYF.

This sequence joins TRBV6-2 or TRBV6-3 and TRBJ2-1; D not resolved. The V gene lost 2 bases and the J gene lost 7 bases, with 9 bases spanning the gap. From germline, CDR1 is MNHEY and CDR2 SVGEGT. The CDR3 loop spans 13 amino acids. The CDR3 here is CASSYAPRNEQFF. The CDR3 coding sequence is TGTGCCAGCAGTTACGCCCCTAGAAATGAGCAGTTCTTC.

Written as DNA, the CDR3 is TGTGCCAGCAGCGTGTGGGGCGGGGGAACAGATACGCAGTATTTT. Amino acids: CASSVWGGGTDTQYF. The rearrangement uses TRBV9 and TRBJ2-3; the match to TRBD2 covers 7 bases. The V gene's germline CDR1 is SGDLS and CDR2 YYNGEE. The CDR3 contains 15 residues. After removal of 2 bases from V and 3 bases from J, the junction contained 6 bases not matched to a gene.

This chain connects TRBV12-1 to TRBJ1-5; the D call TRBD1 from the table was never checked on the DNA. TRBV12-1 is a documented pseudogene. The CDR3 has 17 amino acids. CDR3: CASSLEGDSPYYQPQHF. DNA for the CDR3: TGTGCCAGCAGCCTCGAAGGGGACAGCCCGTACTATCAGCCCCAGCATTTT.

This sequence joins TRBV6-5 and TRBJ1-2; 12 bases align to TRBD1. Germline loops: CDR1 MNHEY, CDR2 SVGAGI. This CDR3 region has 14 residues. J gave up 4 bases and V 4 bases, and 1 base lay outside the gene matches. CDR3 DNA sequence: TGTGCCAGCAGTTTGGGACAGGGGGCCTATGGCTACACCTTC. Protein: CASSLGQGAYGYTF.

The chain combines TRBV12-5 with TRBJ2-3, with a weak D call TRBD1 (6 bases). Per germline, CDR1 LGHNT and CDR2 FRNRAP. The V gene lost 7 bases and the J gene lost 3 bases, with 17 bases spanning the gap. This CDR3 is built from 15 residues. The DNA for the CDR3 is TGTGCTAGTGCCCAGGGGACGATTGGGACAGATACGCAGTATTTT. It is translated as CASAQGTIGTDTQYF.

This sequence joins TRBV7-2 and TRBJ1-2, with D uncertain. CDR3 length equals 15 residues. CDR1 SGHTA and CDR2 FQGNSA come from the germline V gene. V was clipped by 1 base and J by 6 bases, with 15 bases between them. The CDR3 DNA is TGTGCCAGCAGCTTAGTCCCGACACGGCGGGATGGCTACACCTTC. Residues: CASSLVPTRRDGYTF.

The chain recombines TRBV20-1 with TRBJ2-5, with no clear D. The CDR3 runs 11 residues. Per germline, CDR1 DFQATT and CDR2 SNEGSKA (reference sequence). Between the trimmed V and J ends, which lost 2 bases and 5 bases, there was a span of 6 bases. The CDR3 loop reads CSARYEETQYF. In DNA form, the CDR3 reads TGCAGTGCTAGATATGAGGAGACCCAGTACTTC.

This clone has just a few counts. This chain connects TRBV2 to TRBJ1-1; no firm D call. CDR3 length: 13 residues. The germline V gene has CDR1 SNHLY and CDR2 FYNNEI. V lost 7 bases to trimming and J lost 11 bases, with 20 bases between them. The CDR3 nucleotides are TGTGCCAGCATTCTGACTCCCACCGGTGGGGCTTTCTTT. Translating gives CASILTPTGGAFF.

This chain's CDR3 is CASSAQGFGGYTF. As DNA, the CDR3 is TGTGCCAGCAGTGCACAGGGCTTCGGGGGCTACACCTTC. The chain is built from TRBV27 and TRBJ1-2, with a tentative D call TRBD1 (6 bases). The CDR3 has 13 amino acids. V lost 5 bases, J lost 8 bases, and 15 bases lay in between. Germline CDR1 and CDR2: MNHEY and SMNVEV (reference sequence).

V gene TRBV5-1 combines with J gene TRBJ1-1; 9 positions match TRBD1. V lost 2 bases, J lost 4 bases, and 12 bases stayed unmatched. From germline, CDR1 is SGHRS and CDR2 YFSETQ. The CDR3 is made up of 17 amino acids. The CDR3 DNA is TGCGCCAGCAGCTTATCAGGACAGGGGTTGTGGGGCACTGAAGCTTTCTTT. This translates into CASSLSGQGLWGTEAFF. Full variable domain (rest looked up from reference TRBV5-1 and TRBJ1-1): KAGVTQTPRYLIKTRGQQVTLSCSPISGHRSVSWYQQTPGQGLQFLFEYFSETQRNKGNFPGRFSGRQFSNSRSEMNVSTLELGDSALYLCASSLSGQGLWGTEAFFGQGTRLTVV.

The chain carries TRBV7-9 and TRBJ1-6; D is possibly TRBD1 (5 bases). Germline-derived CDR1 and CDR2 are SEHNR and FQNEAQ (reference sequence). The germline V and J ends were trimmed by 5 bases and 7 bases, with 15 bases remaining between them. The CDR3 has 15 amino acids. The CDR3 is CASSRLQAPNSPLHF. The DNA for the CDR3 is TGTGCCAGCAGCCGGCTACAGGCACCCAATTCACCCCTCCACTTT. Drawing the rest from reference TRBV7-9 and TRBJ1-6, the complete variable domain is DTGVSQNPRHKITKRGQNVTFRCDPISEHNRLYWYRQTLGQGPEFLTYFQNEAQLEKSRLLSDRFSAERPKGSFSTLEIQRTEQGDSAMYLCASSRLQAPNSPLHFGNGTRLTVT.

The chain joins TRBV5-5 to TRBJ2-7; D possibly corresponds to TRBD2 (7 bases). CDR1 is SGHKS, CDR2 YYEKEE, per germline (reference sequence). Deletions cut 7 bases from V and 2 bases from J, with 13 bases between. The CDR3 is made up of 13 amino acids. The CDR3 reads CASGGDTPYEQYF. The CDR3 DNA reads TGTGCCAGCGGGGGGGACACCCCCTACGAGCAGTACTTC.

Here the CDR3 reads CATSPTGGPTYEQYF. The CDR3 nucleotides are TGTGCCACCTCGCCGACGGGAGGACCTACCTACGAGCAGTACTTC. V and J are TRBV10-3 and TRBJ2-7; 7 bases are a match to TRBD2. In germline, CDR1 is ENHRY, CDR2 SYGVKD. With 10 bases clipped from V and 2 bases from J, the junction kept 14 bases outside the gene matches. This CDR3 comprises 15 residues.

The chain joins TRBV5-1 to TRBJ1-2; the D is unclear. The CDR3 sequence is 12 residues long. Trimming removed 7 bases from V and 1 base from J, with 8 bases in between. Germline CDR1 is SGHRS and CDR2 is YFSETQ. CDR3 sequence (DNA): TGCGCCAGCCGTGGCTTTAACTATGGCTACACCTTC. As protein: CASRGFNYGYTF.

J is TRBJ2-3 and V is TRBV7-6; weak D call: TRBD1 (6 bases). The germline gives CDR1 SGHVS, CDR2 FNYEAQ. This CDR3 spans 15 amino acids. With 5 bases removed from V and 6 bases from J, the gap between germline ends came to 18 bases. CDR3 coding DNA: TGTGCCAGCAGCCCTTTGGGGGCATTGGGGGATACGCAGTATTTT. Encoded protein: CASSPLGALGDTQYF.

V gene TRBV5-1 combines with J gene TRBJ1-3, with D unclear. This CDR3 contains 15 residues. CDR1 is SGHRS and CDR2 is YFSETQ in the germline V gene. V was shortened by 3 bases and J by 0 bases, with 10 bases between the two germline ends. This chain's CDR3 is CASSSSGYSGNTIYF. For the CDR3, the DNA is TGCGCCAGCAGCTCTTCGGGTTACTCTGGAAACACCATATATTTT.

V and J are TRBV19 and TRBJ2-1, with D tentatively TRBD1 (6 bases). CDR1 and CDR2 (germline): LNHDA, SQIVND (reference sequence). The CDR3 is made up of 13 amino acids. The V end lost 6 bases, the J end lost 4 bases, and 10 bases lay between the germline ends. This CDR3 reads CASSGTPYNEQFF. In DNA form, the CDR3 reads TGTGCCAGTAGCGGGACACCTTACAATGAGCAGTTCTTC.